The clone carrying this T cell receptor (beta chain) was observed many times. No antigen is known for it. By 5'RACE template switching, TCR cDNA was produced, with a universal primer site and UMIs added in the process. In TCRdb, the 5' RACE reads were re-called with MiXCR into one record per CDR3 protein. The repertoire holds 110,000 to 150,000 distinct CDR3 sequences, approximately 6.6% seen once, with 0.55% to 0.7% in the top ten. This sample is drawn from a study of T cells after yellow fever vaccination. Study results and limitations: Researchers cautioned that FACS-sorted repertoires could harbor abundant clonotypes contaminating from the bulk population. At under 98% for CD4 and roughly 87% for CD8, most primary-vaccination clones showed up again after the booster.

The sample was CD4+ T cells sorted from PBMCs, taken 10 days after the yellow fever booster vaccination. This sequence was found in a man under 40 who received the YFV17D yellow fever vaccine.

CDR3 in DNA: TGTGCCAGCAGCGGAGGACAGGGGGCGGGGGAGACCCAGTACTTC. Translated: CASSGGQGAGETQYF. This chain links TRBV5-4 with TRBJ2-5; 11 bases align to TRBD1. Germline V gene lookup returns CDR1 SGHNT and CDR2 YYREEE (reference sequence). There are 15 residues in the CDR3. After removal of 4 bases from V and 5 bases from J, the junction contained 7 bases not matched to a gene.